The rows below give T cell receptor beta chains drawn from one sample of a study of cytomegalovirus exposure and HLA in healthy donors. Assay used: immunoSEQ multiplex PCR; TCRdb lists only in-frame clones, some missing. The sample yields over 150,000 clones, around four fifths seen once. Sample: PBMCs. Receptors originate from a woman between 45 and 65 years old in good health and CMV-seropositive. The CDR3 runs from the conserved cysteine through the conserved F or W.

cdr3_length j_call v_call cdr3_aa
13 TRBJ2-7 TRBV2 CASSEQRNYEQYF
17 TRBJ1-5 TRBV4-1 CASSQERTGASNQPQHF
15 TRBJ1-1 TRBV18 CASSPGQGMNTEAFF
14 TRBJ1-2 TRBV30 CAWIPWTLNYGYTF
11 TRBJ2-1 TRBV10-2 CASSRVNEQFF
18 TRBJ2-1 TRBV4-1 CASSQEQGGLAGPNEQFF
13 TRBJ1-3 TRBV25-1 CASSEQGRNTIYF
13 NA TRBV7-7 CASSLTQGHEQYF
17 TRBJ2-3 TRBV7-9 CASSLEEQGKRVDTQYF
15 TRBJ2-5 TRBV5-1 CASSPVPGQQETQYF
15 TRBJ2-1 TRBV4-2 CASSQVGTGDNEQFF
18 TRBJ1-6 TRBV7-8 CASSLLQAQALNNSPLHF
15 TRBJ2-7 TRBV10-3 CAISVSMTGAYEQYF
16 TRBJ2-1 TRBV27 CASSFDRGGDSNEQFF
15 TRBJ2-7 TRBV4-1 CASSQELRSSYEQYF
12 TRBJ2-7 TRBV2 CADGQGAREQYF
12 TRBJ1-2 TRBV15 CATSEGAGGYTF
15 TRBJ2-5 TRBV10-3 CAISDQAGGPGTQYF
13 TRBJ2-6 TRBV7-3 CASSEPGANVLTF
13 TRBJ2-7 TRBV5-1 CASSGTGVYEQYF
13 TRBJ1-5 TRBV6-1 CASRSQTGQPQHF
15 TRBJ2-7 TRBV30 CAWSAPGRTEYEQYF
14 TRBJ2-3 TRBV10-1 CASSLTGSTDTQYF
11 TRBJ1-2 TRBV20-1 CSAQGNYGYTF
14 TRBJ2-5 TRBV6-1 CASSLAGGRETQYF
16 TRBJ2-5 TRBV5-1 CASSLVLAGVQETQYF
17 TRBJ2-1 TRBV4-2 CASSQDGAGGDYNEQFF
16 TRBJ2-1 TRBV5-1 CASSPLLDRPYNEQFF
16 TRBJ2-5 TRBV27 CASFPQGRGRQETQYF
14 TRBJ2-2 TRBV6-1 CASSNTGVAGELFF
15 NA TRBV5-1 CASTTGQGAEYEQYF
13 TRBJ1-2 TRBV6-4 CASSDGPGYGYTF
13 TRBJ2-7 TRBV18 CASSPMTGSEQYF
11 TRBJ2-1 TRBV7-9 CASSALGEQFF